This TCR beta chain was captured in a study of identical twins. Findings and caveats of the study: Analyses of zero insertions could be partly confounded by invariant MAIT and iNKT cells. In cord blood, abundant beta clonotypes had fewer insertions; memory showed no trend. Not following the same donors, the study drew its conclusions from cross-sectional statistical analysis.

There are 16 residues in the CDR3. V was clipped by 5 bases and J by 6 bases; unmatched bases: 8. Per the germline V gene, CDR1 is MDHEN and CDR2 is SYDVKM. Ten or more counts support this clonotype. What it recognizes is unknown. A universal primer site was added by template switching, and unique molecular identifiers were carried by the cDNA. Each CDR3 protein gets one entry after TCRdb re-called the 5' RACE reads with MiXCR. The table includes approximately 700,000 distinct CDR3 sequences, roughly 6% detected once. The sequenced material came from naive T cells sorted from blood. This TCR was sampled from a man aged 18 to 30 in good health. This sequence joins TRBV28 and TRBJ2-3, with TRBD2 matching over 13 bases. CDR3 residues: CASSGGLAGVADTQYF. The CDR3 DNA is TGTGCCAGCAGTGGTGGACTAGCGGGAGTCGCGGATACGCAGTATTTT.